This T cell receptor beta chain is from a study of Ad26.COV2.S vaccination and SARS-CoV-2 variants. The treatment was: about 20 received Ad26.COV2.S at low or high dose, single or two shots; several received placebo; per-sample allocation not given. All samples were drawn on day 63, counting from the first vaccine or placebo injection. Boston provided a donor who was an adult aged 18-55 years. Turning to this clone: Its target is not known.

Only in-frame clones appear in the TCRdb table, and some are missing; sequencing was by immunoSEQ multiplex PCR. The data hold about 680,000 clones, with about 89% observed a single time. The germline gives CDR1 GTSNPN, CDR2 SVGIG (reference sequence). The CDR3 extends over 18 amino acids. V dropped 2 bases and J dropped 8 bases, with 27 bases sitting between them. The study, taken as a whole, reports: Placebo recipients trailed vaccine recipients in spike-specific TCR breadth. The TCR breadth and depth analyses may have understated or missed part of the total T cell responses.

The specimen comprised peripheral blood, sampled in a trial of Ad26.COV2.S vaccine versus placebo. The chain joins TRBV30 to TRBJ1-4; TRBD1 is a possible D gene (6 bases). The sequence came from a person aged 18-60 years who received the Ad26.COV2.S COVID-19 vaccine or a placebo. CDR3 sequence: CAWSPLTSGAWGREKLFF. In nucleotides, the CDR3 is TGTGCCTGGAGTCCCTTAACCTCAGGGGCGTGGGGGCGCGAAAAACTGTTTTTT.